This TCR beta chain was recovered during a study of blood T cell repertoires in COVID-19. Study-wide background: Both acute and convalescent COVID-19 samples were obtained from the United States, Italy and Spain. PBMCs, B-cell-depleted T cells, or T cells provided the cDNA or gDNA that made up the material.

Sequenced by immunoSEQ multiplex PCR; TCRdb stores in-frame clones only, minus some. This table has more than 20,000 clones, roughly 86% appearing once. The CDR3 consists of 15 residues. Germline V gives CDR1 LGHDT, CDR2 YNNKEL (reference sequence). With 4 bases clipped from V and 5 bases from J, the junction kept 7 bases outside the gene matches. The source of this sequence is a man between 45 and 60 years old with active COVID-19. V gene TRBV3-1 (or the pseudogene TRBV3-2) combines with J gene TRBJ1-2; 10 nucleotides agree with TRBD1. The source material was peripheral blood. This CDR3 is CASSPDDRGPYGYTF. The CDR3 nucleotides are TGTGCCAGCAGCCCAGACGACAGGGGGCCTTATGGCTACACCTTC.